This T cell receptor (beta chain) stems from a study of T-cell reconstitution after alpha-beta-depleted transplantation in children. Using unique molecular identifiers, the investigators prepared the TCRbeta library. MiXCR was run by TCRdb on the PCR reads, yielding one entry per CDR3 protein. Among 300,000 to 400,000 distinct CDR3 sequences listed, about 14% were seen once. After removal of 6 bases from V and 7 bases from J, the junction contained 7 bases not matched to a gene. From germline, CDR1 is MNHEY and CDR2 SMNVEV (reference sequence). The CDR3 runs to 14 residues. The chain uses TRBV27 and TRBJ2-2, with TRBD1 identical over 8 bases. The sample in question was PBMCs, obtained from the stem cell graft. The receptor was isolated from a human donor who donated a stem cell graft to a child with Fanconi anemia. The CDR3 DNA reads as TGTGCCAGCAGCCCGGACAGGGCGGACGGGGAGCTGTTTTTT. This sequence encodes CASSPDRADGELFF.